These 16 T cell receptor beta chains share one sample of origin, sequenced in a study of blood T cell repertoires in COVID-19. Produced via immunoSEQ multiplex PCR; TCRdb's table is partial and in-frame only. The repertoire holds 250,000 or so clones, with approximately 82% as singletons. Sequenced input: peripheral blood. The source is a woman older than 75 with acute or convalescent COVID-19.

The rearrangement uses TRBV19 and TRBJ1-4; 7 positions match TRBD1. Losses at the gene ends were 9 bases for V and 5 bases for J; bases not matched to a gene: 6. Per the germline V gene, CDR1 is LNHDA and CDR2 is SQIVND (reference sequence). The CDR3 is 13 residues long. CDR3 residues: CASNRGGNEKLFF. The DNA for the CDR3 is TGTGCCAGCAACAGGGGTGGGAATGAAAAACTGTTTTTT.

The J gene is TRBJ1-1, the V gene TRBV28; the D gene is possibly TRBD1 (5 bases). In germline, CDR1 is MDHEN, CDR2 SYDVKM. The V and J ends lost 8 bases and 6 bases respectively, with 22 bases between them. The CDR3 is 15 residues long. The CDR3 DNA reads TGTGCCAGCTGGGGGAGGGCGGGAAGAGACGCTGAAGCTTTCTTT. This codes for CASWGRAGRDAEAFF.

This clone was counted at least ten times. This chain links TRBV20-1 with TRBJ2-7; 9 bases match TRBD2. CDR1 DFQATT and CDR2 SNEGSKA come from the germline V gene (reference sequence). The V and J ends lost 3 bases and 3 bases, in that order; junction bases with no gene match: 6. The CDR3 is made up of 14 amino acids. The CDR3 DNA is TGCAGTGCTAGTAGACTAGCGGTTCTCTACGAGCAGTACTTC. It translates to CSASRLAVLYEQYF.

This chain connects TRBV7-8 to TRBJ1-1; maybe TRBD1 (5 bases). The germline V gene has CDR1 SGHVS and CDR2 FQNEAQ. The ends were cut back, 6 bases at V and 4 bases at J, with 12 bases in the middle. There are 13 residues in the CDR3. CDR3 DNA sequence: TGTGCCAGCAGTCTCAGGGAGGTCACTGAAGCTTTCTTT. Translating gives CASSLREVTEAFF.

V is TRBV28 and J is TRBJ1-2; D gene uncertain. CDR3 length: 12 residues. V was trimmed by 5 bases and J by 0 bases, leaving 4 bases between them. CDR1 is MDHEN and CDR2 is SYDVKM in the germline V gene. In DNA form, the CDR3 reads TGTGCCAGCAGTCTAACTAACTATGGCTACACCTTC. Its protein is CASSLTNYGYTF.

The chain uses TRBV6-1 and TRBJ1-2; D remains unclear. Trimming removed 2 bases from V and 8 bases from J, with 12 bases in between. Germline loops: CDR1 MNHNS, CDR2 SASEGT. This CDR3 has 13 amino acids. CDR3 amino acids: CASSERGRQGYTF. In DNA form, the CDR3 reads TGTGCCAGCAGTGAACGGGGTAGGCAGGGCTACACCTTC.

The V call is TRBV7-9, the J call TRBJ2-2; D perhaps matches TRBD1 (6 bases). CDR1 is SEHNR and CDR2 is FQNEAQ in the germline V gene (reference sequence). This CDR3 has 14 amino acids. Trimming shortened V by 5 bases and J by 0 bases, and 7 bases separated the two germline ends. CDR3 DNA: TGTGCCAGCAGCCGGGACACGAACACCGGGGAGCTGTTTTTT. It encodes CASSRDTNTGELFF.

This chain links TRBV28 with TRBJ2-7, with 9 nucleotides matching TRBD1. Looked up from germline, CDR1 is MDHEN and CDR2 is SYDVKM. V gave up 7 bases and J gave up 12 bases; unmatched junction bases: 13. This CDR3 is 13 amino acids long. The CDR3 DNA reads TGTGCCAGCACCGACGAAAGGGACAGGGATCCGTACTTC. Its protein product is CASTDERDRDPYF. Full variable domain (remainder filled in from reference TRBV28 and TRBJ2-7): DVKVTQSSRYLVKRTGEKVFLECVQDMDHENMFWYRQDPGLGLRLIYFSYDVKMKEKGDIPEGYSVSREKKERFSLILESASTNQTSMYLCASTDERDRDPYFGPGTRLTVT.

This clone has a single count. This chain links TRBV3-1 (or the pseudogene TRBV3-2) with TRBJ2-7; TRBD2 agrees at 8 bases. Losses at the gene ends were 0 bases for V and 2 bases for J; bases not matched to a gene: 6. Germline values: CDR1 LGHDT, CDR2 YNNKEL (reference sequence). The CDR3 covers 16 residues. This CDR3 is CASSQDKGLVAYEQYF. DNA for the CDR3: TGTGCCAGCAGCCAAGATAAGGGACTAGTCGCCTACGAGCAGTACTTC.

The J gene is TRBJ1-5, the V gene TRBV19; 7 bases are shared with TRBD1. The ends lost 4 bases at V and 3 bases at J; junction bases unmatched: 9. The CDR3 contains 16 residues. In germline, CDR1 is LNHDA, CDR2 SQIVND (reference sequence). The chain's CDR3 is CASSRSTGTDNQPQHF. Written as DNA, the CDR3 is TGTGCCAGTAGTAGATCCACCGGGACAGACAATCAGCCCCAGCATTTT.

The rearrangement joins TRBV4-1 to TRBJ2-3; 7 nucleotides match TRBD2. The CDR3 has 17 amino acids. Germline CDR1 and CDR2: MGHRA and YSYEKL. The V and J ends lost 0 bases and 4 bases, in that order; junction bases with no gene match: 10. The CDR3 DNA sequence: TGCGCCAGCAGCCAAGATTTCGGCGGGAGTGTAGCAGATACGCAGTATTTT. This sequence encodes CASSQDFGGSVADTQYF.

The count of this clone is one. CDR3 nucleotide sequence: TGTGCCAGCAGTCCAACCGGGACAGGGGGGCCCTACAATGAGCAGTTCTTC. It encodes CASSPTGTGGPYNEQFF. V and J are TRBV28 and TRBJ2-1; 11 bases align to TRBD1. The V segment lost 5 bases and the J segment 2 bases; nucleotides outside the gene matches: 8. This CDR3 is built from 17 residues. Germline-derived CDR1 and CDR2 are MDHEN and SYDVKM.

The chain recombines TRBV5-1 with TRBJ1-5; no clear D gene. The CDR3 has 13 amino acids. V lost 0 bases to trimming and J lost 5 bases, with 6 bases between them. Germline V gene sequence: CDR1 SGHRS, CDR2 YFSETQ. Here the CDR3 reads CASSLDRDQPQHF. CDR3 bases: TGCGCCAGCAGCTTGGACAGAGATCAGCCCCAGCATTTT.

CDR3 sequence (DNA): TGTGCCACCAGCTCGACAGGGGTTTGGTCTGGGGCCAACGTCCTGACTTTC. Its protein is CATSSTGVWSGANVLTF. The chain is built from TRBV15 and TRBJ2-6; TRBD1 matches at 8 bases. This CDR3 is built from 17 residues. V shed 5 bases and J 1 base; nucleotides not matched to a gene: 7. Germline CDR1 LNHNV, CDR2 YYDKDF (reference sequence).

In the case of this clone: Compared with germline, one end of the junction differs, possibly owing to a read error. Distinct nucleotide sequences in the sample also encode this CDR3. The rearrangement joins TRBV18 to TRBJ2-5; 7 nucleotides agree with TRBD1. This CDR3 has 15 residues. The germline gives CDR1 KGHSH, CDR2 LQKENI. Here the CDR3 reads CASSPRQGPQETQYF. Written as DNA, the CDR3 is TGTGCCAGCTCGCCACGACAGGGACCCCAAGAGACCCAGTACTTC.

The chain joins TRBV6-2 or TRBV6-3 to TRBJ1-4; weak D call: TRBD1 (6 bases). Trimming stripped 4 bases from V and 5 bases from J, with 17 bases between. The CDR3 runs 16 residues. Germline CDR1 is MNHEY and CDR2 is SVGEGT. CDR3 sequence reads: CASSSRSGAANEKLFF. The CDR3 region has the DNA TGTGCCAGCAGTTCACGATCAGGGGCGGCGAATGAAAAACTGTTTTTT.